This T cell receptor beta chain was profiled in a study of T-cell reconstitution after alpha-beta-depleted transplantation in children. As it was prepared, the TCRbeta library received unique molecular identifiers. From the PCR reads, TCRdb called clonotypes with MiXCR, one entry per CDR3 protein. This repertoire shows approximately 70,000 distinct CDR3 sequences, 4.9% found once; its top ten account for around 18%. V trimming: 4 bases; J trimming: 1 base; junction bases outside the gene matches: 14. The germline V gene encodes CDR1 DFQATT and CDR2 SNEGSKA (reference sequence). This CDR3 has 20 residues. This clonotype has at least ten counts.

The source is a boy in the first two years of life who had a stem cell transplant for acute myeloid leukemia, so the T cells may come from the graft donor. This specimen was PBMCs, mostly from graft donor cells, taken 180 days after TCRalphabeta/CD19-depleted stem cell transplant. The J gene is TRBJ2-3, the V gene TRBV20-1; 16 bases map to TRBD2. As DNA, the CDR3 is TGCAGTGCTATATTAACACCGGGACTAGCGGGGGGGCGAGGCACAGATACGCAGTATTTT. Protein product: CSAILTPGLAGGRGTDTQYF.